Listed below are T cell receptor beta chains from one sample, sequenced in a study of identical twins. TCRdb reprocessed the 5' RACE reads with MiXCR, giving one entry per CDR3 protein. In the table there are some 1,700,000 distinct CDR3 sequences, under 35% of which are singletons. Sequencing was done on a sample of cord blood. These receptors all come from a newborn girl in good health. CDR3s include the opening cysteine and the closing phenylalanine or tryptophan. A D gene is named only where the DNA matches it firmly. The size of a clone is reported for some rows only, either as once, few or many, or as a class for expanded clones.

CDR3nt	CDR3aa	d_gene	v_gene	j_gene	abundance
TGTGCCAGCAGTTTTCTCGATACTAACTATGGCTACACCTTC	CASSFLDTNYGYTF	NA	TRBV27	TRBJ1-2	few
TGTGCCATCAGTGTGGGACCTAAGAACACTGAAGCTTTCTTT	CAISVGPKNTEAFF	NA	TRBV10-3	TRBJ1-1	NA
TGTGCCAGCAGTTTACCGCGGGACAGGGACCACGAGCAGTACTTC	CASSLPRDRDHEQYF	TRBD1	TRBV28	TRBJ2-7	few
TGTGCCAGCAGCGTAGCAGGGGGCTATAATTCACCCCTCCACTTT	CASSVAGGYNSPLHF	TRBD1	TRBV9	TRBJ1-6	few
TGCGCCAGCAGCTTGGGTCATCCCAATGCCCACGAGCAGTACTTC	CASSLGHPNAHEQYF	NA	TRBV5-1	TRBJ2-7	NA
TGCAGTGCTAGTCGGGCTGACAGGACTAGCAATCAGCCCCAGCATTTT	CSASRADRTSNQPQHF	NA	TRBV20-1	TRBJ1-5	NA
TGTGCCAGCTCACCACTCACAGGAGACAATGAGCAGTTCTTC	CASSPLTGDNEQFF	NA	TRBV18	TRBJ2-1	NA
TGCAGTGCTAGCCGGACCTACACAGCGGGGGTGGCGTACTTC	CSASRTYTAGVAYF	TRBD2	TRBV20-1	TRBJ2-4	few
TGCAGTGCTAAGGTACTAGCGGGAGGCCTGAGCTCCTACAATGAGCAGTTCTTC	CSAKVLAGGLSSYNEQFF	TRBD2	TRBV20-1	TRBJ2-1	few
TGTGCCAGCAACCGAAACGTCAGGGGCGAGCAGTACTTC	CASNRNVRGEQYF	NA	TRBV6-1	TRBJ2-7	few
TGCAGCGAGATGGCGGGAGACTACAATGAGCAGTACTTC	CSEMAGDYNEQYF	TRBD2	TRBV29-1	TRBJ2-5	NA
TGCAGTGCTAGCGGGCAGGCCCAAGAGACCCAGTACTTC	CSASGQAQETQYF	NA	TRBV20-1	TRBJ2-5	few
TGCAGTGCTAGGAGACAGGTTCCGAACACTGAAGCTTTCTTT	CSARRQVPNTEAFF	NA	TRBV20-1	TRBJ1-1	NA
TGTGCCAGCAGCTTATATAGCGGGAATTACGAGCAGTACTTC	CASSLYSGNYEQYF	TRBD2	TRBV7-6	TRBJ2-7	NA
TGTGCCAACAGCCCCGAGATTACTCGATCCTCTGGGGCCAACGTCCTGACTTTC	CANSPEITRSSGANVLTF	NA	TRBV4-2	TRBJ2-6	NA
TGTGCCAGCACCCCACGACCATTTACCGGGATAGGGGAAGCCTTCGGCTATGGCTACACCTTC	CASTPRPFTGIGEAFGYGYTF	NA	TRBV27	TRBJ1-2	NA
TGCGCCAGCAGCTTGGACTCCTACAATGAGCAGGTCTTC	CASSLDSYNEQVF	NA	TRBV5-1	TRBJ2-1	NA